A single sample is the source of the 31 T cell receptor beta chains below, sequenced in a study of cytomegalovirus exposure and HLA in healthy donors. Researchers ran the PCR with 60 Vbeta and 13 Jbeta primers. The repertoire was sequenced with immunoSEQ multiplex PCR; TCRdb's copy has only in-frame clones and lacks some. The sample has 150,000 or so clones; 82% are singletons. Material: PBMCs. The source of these receptors is a woman aged 45-65 years in good health and CMV-seropositive.

The chain carries TRBV9 and TRBJ1-2; 9 bases align to TRBD1. CDR1 SGDLS and CDR2 YYNGEE come from the germline V gene. The junction had 7 bases not matched to a gene; V was cut back by 1 base and J by 3 bases. The CDR3 covers 16 residues. In DNA, the CDR3 is TGTGCCAGCAGCGTACCGGGACAGGGAGGCGACTATGGCTACACCTTC. Its protein product is CASSVPGQGGDYGYTF.

The chain uses TRBV5-6 and TRBJ1-2; the D gene is possibly TRBD1 (5 bases). V was trimmed by 3 bases and J by 0 bases, leaving 12 bases between them. CDR1 and CDR2 (germline): SGHDT, YYEEEE. This CDR3 is 15 amino acids long. DNA of the CDR3: TGTGCCAGCAGCTCTATGGACAAGACTAACTATGGCTACACCTTC. Translation: CASSSMDKTNYGYTF.

The V and J genes are TRBV19 and TRBJ1-2; D perhaps matches TRBD1 (5 bases). This CDR3 contains 16 residues. V lost 5 bases to trimming and J lost 3 bases, with 19 bases between them. Germline V gene data show CDR1 as LNHDA and CDR2 as SQIVND (reference sequence). The chain's CDR3 is CASSPQGGTDHYGYTF. In DNA form, the CDR3 reads TGTGCCAGTAGTCCCCAGGGAGGGACCGACCACTATGGCTACACCTTC.

This rearrangement joins TRBV6-1 to TRBJ1-2, with 7 bases matching TRBD1. With 3 bases clipped from V and 6 bases from J, the junction kept 7 bases outside the gene matches. This CDR3 spans 14 amino acids. The germline CDR1 and CDR2 sequences are MNHNS and SASEGT. The CDR3 sequence is CASSDGQATHGYTF. CDR3 nucleotide sequence: TGTGCCAGCAGTGATGGACAGGCCACCCATGGCTACACCTTC.

This clone showed up just a few times. The CDR3 nucleotides read TGTGCCAGCAGCCTAGAGCCGACGGGAGAGACCCAGTACTTC. Its translation: CASSLEPTGETQYF. This chain uses TRBV7-2 with TRBJ2-5, with unresolved D. Between the trimmed V and J ends, which lost 5 bases and 4 bases, there was a span of 14 bases. Germline values: CDR1 SGHTA, CDR2 FQGNSA. The CDR3 is made up of 14 amino acids.

The chain uses TRBV6-5 and TRBJ1-1, with a weak D call TRBD1 (6 bases). The CDR3 runs to 16 residues. Germline V gene sequence: CDR1 MNHEY, CDR2 SVGAGI. Trimming took 2 bases from V and 5 from J, leaving 18 bases between them. CDR3 nucleotide sequence: TGTGCCAGCAGTTACACCCAACTGGGGGCGATTACTGAAGCTTTCTTT. Amino acid sequence: CASSYTQLGAITEAFF.

This chain joins TRBV4-1 and TRBJ2-3; D is possibly TRBD2 (6 bases). Trimming left V 0 bases short and J 10 bases short, with 11 bases between. This CDR3 contains 13 residues. Germline values: CDR1 MGHRA, CDR2 YSYEKL. The CDR3 here is CASSQDPGDPQYF. In nucleotides, the CDR3 is TGCGCCAGCAGCCAAGATCCGGGGGATCCGCAGTATTTT.

This clone was seen only a few times. The CDR3 DNA sequence: TGCGCCAGCAGACAGGAGAACACTGAAGCTTTCTTT. Amino acids: CASRQENTEAFF. The chain has TRBV5-1 and TRBJ1-1, with TRBD1 as a possible D gene (5 bases). V lost 5 bases, J lost 1 base, and 6 bases lay in between. The germline gives CDR1 SGHRS, CDR2 YFSETQ. The CDR3 runs to 12 residues.

This clone was seen once. CDR3 protein: CASSPGTGGEQYF. The CDR3 DNA reads TGCGCCAGCAGTCCTGGGACAGGGGGCGAGCAGTACTTC. The chain recombines TRBV5-1 with TRBJ2-7; 11 nucleotides agree with TRBD1. Trimming at V came to 5 bases and at J to 6 bases, leaving 4 bases not matched to a gene. Germline CDR1 reads SGHRS; CDR2 reads YFSETQ. This CDR3 has 13 residues. Complete variable domain (other parts from reference TRBV5-1 and TRBJ2-7): KAGVTQTPRYLIKTRGQQVTLSCSPISGHRSVSWYQQTPGQGLQFLFEYFSETQRNKGNFPGRFSGRQFSNSRSEMNVSTLELGDSALYLCASSPGTGGEQYFGPGTRLTVT.

This chain links TRBV5-8 with TRBJ2-5; D not resolved. The germline V gene has CDR1 SGHTS and CDR2 YDEGEE. V lost 2 bases and J lost 3, with 8 bases in between. The CDR3 covers 13 residues. The CDR3: CASSFYGKETQYF. The CDR3 bases are TGTGCCAGCAGCTTTTACGGTAAAGAGACCCAGTACTTC.

The rearrangement links TRBV7-2 to TRBJ1-5; unclear D gene. The CDR3 extends over 15 amino acids. CDR1 is SGHTA, CDR2 FQGNSA, per germline. Trimming removed 0 bases from V and 0 bases from J, with 6 bases in between. CDR3 sequence: CASSLAGYSNQPQHF. CDR3 DNA sequence: TGTGCCAGCAGCTTAGCCGGGTATAGCAATCAGCCCCAGCATTTT.

CDR3 in amino acids: CASSLEAGIQYF. CDR3 coding DNA: TGTGCCAGCAGCTTAGAAGCAGGCATTCAGTACTTC. The chain recombines TRBV7-9 with TRBJ2-4; D is unresolved. The V end was cut by 1 base, the J end by 9 bases, with 7 bases between. The CDR3 totals 12 residues. In germline, CDR1 is SEHNR, CDR2 FQNEAQ (reference sequence). The whole variable domain, remainder taken from reference TRBV7-9 and TRBJ2-4, is DTGVSQNPRHKITKRGQNVTFRCDPISEHNRLYWYRQTLGQGPEFLTYFQNEAQLEKSRLLSDRFSAERPKGSFSTLEIQRTEQGDSAMYLCASSLEAGIQYFGAGTRLSVL.

The gene calls are TRBV4-2 and TRBJ1-4, with a possible D match to TRBD1 (5 bases). CDR1 LGHNA and CDR2 YNFKEQ come from the germline V gene. V lost 1 base, J lost 8 bases, and 14 bases lay in between. The CDR3 runs 15 residues. CDR3 bases: TGTGCCAGCAGCCAAGTCGGTACAGGTGTGGAAAAACTGTTTTTT. Its protein product is CASSQVGTGVEKLFF.

The chain has TRBV27 and TRBJ1-5; 7 positions match TRBD1. With 3 bases clipped from V and 6 bases from J, the junction kept 5 bases outside the gene matches. The CDR3 sequence is 14 residues long. From germline, CDR1 is MNHEY and CDR2 SMNVEV (reference sequence). The CDR3 DNA follows: TGTGCCAGCAGTTTTAACAGGGGAGGTCAGCCCCAGCATTTT. Protein sequence: CASSFNRGGQPQHF.

The chain recombines TRBV5-7 with TRBJ1-6; 7 bases fit TRBD1. TRBV5-7 is sorted into the ORF group, with uncertain function. CDR3 length: 17 residues. Trimming removed 4 bases from V and 3 bases from J; junction bases left unmatched: 10. This CDR3 is CASSVDRSGGYNSPLHF. The CDR3, as DNA: TGTGCCAGCAGCGTGGACAGGTCCGGGGGCTATAATTCACCCCTCCACTTT.

The chain employs TRBV9 and TRBJ2-1, with 7 bases that match TRBD2. The CDR3 has 15 amino acids. CDR1 is SGDLS, CDR2 YYNGEE, per germline. V gave up 2 bases and J gave up 1 base; unmatched junction bases: 3. The CDR3 bases are TGTGCCAGCAGCGTGGGGGAGGGATCCTACAATGAGCAGTTCTTC. Protein: CASSVGEGSYNEQFF. The whole variable domain, filled in from reference TRBV9 and TRBJ2-1, reads DSGVTQTPKHLITATGQRVTLRCSPRSGDLSVYWYQQSLDQGLQFLIQYYNGEERAKGNILERFSAQQFPDLHSELNLSSLELGDSALYFCASSVGEGSYNEQFFGPGTRLTVL.

Only a few counts were recorded for this clone. V and J are TRBV11-2 and TRBJ1-2; TRBD1 aligns across 9 bases. The V segment lost 4 bases and the J segment 2 bases; nucleotides outside the gene matches: 5. The CDR3 is 15 residues long. Germline V gene lookup returns CDR1 SGHAT and CDR2 FQNNGV. The CDR3 sequence is CASSSGTGRNYGYTF. As DNA, the CDR3 is TGTGCCAGCAGCTCCGGGACAGGGAGAAACTATGGCTACACCTTC.

The chain has TRBV27 and TRBJ1-4; the D gene is possibly TRBD1 (6 bases). V dropped 1 base and J dropped 10 bases, with 13 bases sitting between them. CDR3 length: 14 residues. Germline CDR1 and CDR2: MNHEY and SMNVEV (reference sequence). The CDR3 here is CASSLWGGSGKLFF. In nucleotides, the CDR3 is TGTGCCAGCAGTTTATGGGGGGGCTCAGGAAAACTGTTTTTT.

The gene calls are TRBV27 and TRBJ2-3; 10 nucleotides match TRBD1. Germline V gene data show CDR1 as MNHEY and CDR2 as SMNVEV (reference sequence). This CDR3 spans 16 amino acids. With V trimmed by 6 bases and J by 5 bases, 11 bases remained unmatched. CDR3 protein: CASSSSWTGGLDTQYF. Here the CDR3 DNA reads TGTGCCAGCAGCTCCAGTTGGACAGGGGGTTTAGATACGCAGTATTTT.

The CDR3 loop is CAWSLAGGGSTDTQYF. CDR3 DNA: TGTGCCTGGAGTCTAGCGGGGGGCGGGAGCACAGATACGCAGTATTTT. V and J are TRBV30 and TRBJ2-3, with 11 bases lining up with TRBD2. CDR3 length: 16 residues. The V segment lost 2 bases and the J segment 0 bases; nucleotides outside the gene matches: 4. Germline V gives CDR1 GTSNPN, CDR2 SVGIG (reference sequence).

This clone was found once. J is TRBJ1-1 and V is TRBV6-5; 9 bases agree with TRBD1. The germline V gene has CDR1 MNHEY and CDR2 SVGAGI. V was clipped by 6 bases and J by 4 bases; unmatched bases: 6. The length of the CDR3 is 14 residues. Here the CDR3 DNA reads TGTGCCAGCAGATCAGGGACAGGGTTCACTGAAGCTTTCTTT. Its translation: CASRSGTGFTEAFF.

This sequence joins TRBV19 and TRBJ2-7; 11 nucleotides match TRBD1. CDR1 and CDR2 (germline): LNHDA, SQIVND (reference sequence). Trimming removed 9 bases from V and 7 bases from J; junction bases left unmatched: 11. The CDR3 consists of 14 residues. The DNA of the CDR3 is TGTGCCAGCCGGGACAGGGGGACATATGGAGAGCAGTACTTC. It codes for CASRDRGTYGEQYF.

The V gene is TRBV11-2, the J gene TRBJ1-1, with D uncertain. Germline V gene data show CDR1 as SGHAT and CDR2 as FQNNGV. Trimming cost V 5 bases and J 1 base, with 8 bases left between them. This CDR3 spans 13 amino acids. In DNA, the CDR3 is TGTGCCAGCAGCGAACAGAGGAACACTGAAGCTTTCTTT. The encoded protein is CASSEQRNTEAFF.

V and J are TRBV19 and TRBJ2-2, with a possible D match to TRBD1 (5 bases). Trimming stripped 7 bases from V and 6 bases from J, with 18 bases between. CDR3 length equals 15 residues. From germline, CDR1 is LNHDA and CDR2 SQIVND (reference sequence). The CDR3 is CASTLDPKGAGELFF. CDR3 coding DNA: TGTGCCAGTACCCTGGACCCAAAAGGGGCCGGGGAGCTGTTTTTT.

The chain is built from TRBV13 and TRBJ2-5; 11 bases fit TRBD1. This CDR3 contains 15 residues. Germline values: CDR1 PRHDT, CDR2 FYEKMQ (reference sequence). J gave up 5 bases and V 7 bases, and 9 bases lay outside the gene matches. CDR3 loop: CASKRTGGDLETQYF. The CDR3 bases are TGTGCCAGCAAAAGGACAGGGGGCGACCTGGAGACCCAGTACTTC.

This rearrangement joins TRBV7-2 to TRBJ2-3; 7 nucleotides align to TRBD2. In germline, CDR1 is SGHTA, CDR2 FQGNSA. The J segment lost 5 bases and the V segment lost 1 base, leaving 9 bases of the junction unmatched. CDR3 length equals 16 residues. Written as DNA, the CDR3 is TGTGCCAGCAGCTTAGTCCCGACTAGCTCTGGAGATACGCAGTATTTT. Its translation: CASSLVPTSSGDTQYF.

This chain links TRBV10-1 with TRBJ2-2; D call uncertain. The germline V and J ends were trimmed by 4 bases and 0 bases, with 12 bases remaining between them. Germline loops: CDR1 WNHNN, CDR2 SYGVQD (reference sequence). The CDR3 is 16 residues long. CDR3 residues: CASSGRRIPNTGELFF. As DNA, the CDR3 is TGCGCCAGCAGTGGGCGGCGGATCCCGAACACCGGGGAGCTGTTTTTT.

The chain employs TRBV11-2 and TRBJ1-2; 7 nucleotides align to TRBD1. CDR1 and CDR2 (germline): SGHAT, FQNNGV. There are 14 residues in the CDR3. The trim removed 5 bases at V and 4 bases at J, leaving 7 bases unmatched. The CDR3 spells CASSDGTELYGYTF. In DNA form, the CDR3 reads TGTGCCAGCAGCGATGGGACAGAACTCTATGGCTACACCTTC.

V gene TRBV4-1 combines with J gene TRBJ1-5; weak D call: TRBD1 (6 bases). The CDR3 has 14 amino acids. Germline values: CDR1 MGHRA, CDR2 YSYEKL. V lost 3 bases and J lost 7, with 13 bases in between. CDR3 amino acids: CASSHGGREQPQHF. The CDR3, as DNA: TGCGCCAGCAGCCACGGGGGGCGAGAACAGCCCCAGCATTTT.

J is TRBJ1-5 and V is TRBV6-1; D unresolved. The CDR3 runs 13 residues. CDR1 and CDR2 from the germline V gene are MNHNS and SASEGT. V gave up 0 bases and J gave up 6 bases, with 6 bases separating them. This CDR3 reads CASSEAGGQPQHF. The CDR3 DNA is TGTGCCAGCAGTGAAGCTGGCGGTCAGCCCCAGCATTTT.

The chain combines TRBV9 with TRBJ2-2; no definite D call. The CDR3 is 16 amino acids. In germline, CDR1 is SGDLS, CDR2 YYNGEE. The V gene lost 0 bases and the J gene lost 2 bases, with 11 bases spanning the gap. The CDR3 DNA reads as TGTGCCAGCAGCGTAGGACCCGACATTAACACCGGGGAGCTGTTTTTT. It is translated as CASSVGPDINTGELFF.